This section outlines one TCR beta chain sequence together with its context. This entry is derived from a study of cytomegalovirus exposure and HLA in healthy donors. The method was immunoSEQ multiplex PCR; TCRdb's version includes in-frame clones alone and lacks a portion of them. Of 160,000 or so clones listed, 88% are singletons. Sequencing was done on a sample of PBMCs. This TCR derives from a man aged 18 to 35 in good health and CMV-seronegative.

CDR3 bases: TGTGCCAGCAGTGAATATACTAGGGTAGAAGAGACCCAGTACTTC. Its protein is CASSEYTRVEETQYF. The chain uses TRBV25-1 and TRBJ2-5; a weak D match, TRBD2 (5 bases). The CDR3 has 15 residues. V was pared by 0 bases and J by 3 bases, with 11 bases between. Germline V gives CDR1 MGHDK, CDR2 SYGVNS.